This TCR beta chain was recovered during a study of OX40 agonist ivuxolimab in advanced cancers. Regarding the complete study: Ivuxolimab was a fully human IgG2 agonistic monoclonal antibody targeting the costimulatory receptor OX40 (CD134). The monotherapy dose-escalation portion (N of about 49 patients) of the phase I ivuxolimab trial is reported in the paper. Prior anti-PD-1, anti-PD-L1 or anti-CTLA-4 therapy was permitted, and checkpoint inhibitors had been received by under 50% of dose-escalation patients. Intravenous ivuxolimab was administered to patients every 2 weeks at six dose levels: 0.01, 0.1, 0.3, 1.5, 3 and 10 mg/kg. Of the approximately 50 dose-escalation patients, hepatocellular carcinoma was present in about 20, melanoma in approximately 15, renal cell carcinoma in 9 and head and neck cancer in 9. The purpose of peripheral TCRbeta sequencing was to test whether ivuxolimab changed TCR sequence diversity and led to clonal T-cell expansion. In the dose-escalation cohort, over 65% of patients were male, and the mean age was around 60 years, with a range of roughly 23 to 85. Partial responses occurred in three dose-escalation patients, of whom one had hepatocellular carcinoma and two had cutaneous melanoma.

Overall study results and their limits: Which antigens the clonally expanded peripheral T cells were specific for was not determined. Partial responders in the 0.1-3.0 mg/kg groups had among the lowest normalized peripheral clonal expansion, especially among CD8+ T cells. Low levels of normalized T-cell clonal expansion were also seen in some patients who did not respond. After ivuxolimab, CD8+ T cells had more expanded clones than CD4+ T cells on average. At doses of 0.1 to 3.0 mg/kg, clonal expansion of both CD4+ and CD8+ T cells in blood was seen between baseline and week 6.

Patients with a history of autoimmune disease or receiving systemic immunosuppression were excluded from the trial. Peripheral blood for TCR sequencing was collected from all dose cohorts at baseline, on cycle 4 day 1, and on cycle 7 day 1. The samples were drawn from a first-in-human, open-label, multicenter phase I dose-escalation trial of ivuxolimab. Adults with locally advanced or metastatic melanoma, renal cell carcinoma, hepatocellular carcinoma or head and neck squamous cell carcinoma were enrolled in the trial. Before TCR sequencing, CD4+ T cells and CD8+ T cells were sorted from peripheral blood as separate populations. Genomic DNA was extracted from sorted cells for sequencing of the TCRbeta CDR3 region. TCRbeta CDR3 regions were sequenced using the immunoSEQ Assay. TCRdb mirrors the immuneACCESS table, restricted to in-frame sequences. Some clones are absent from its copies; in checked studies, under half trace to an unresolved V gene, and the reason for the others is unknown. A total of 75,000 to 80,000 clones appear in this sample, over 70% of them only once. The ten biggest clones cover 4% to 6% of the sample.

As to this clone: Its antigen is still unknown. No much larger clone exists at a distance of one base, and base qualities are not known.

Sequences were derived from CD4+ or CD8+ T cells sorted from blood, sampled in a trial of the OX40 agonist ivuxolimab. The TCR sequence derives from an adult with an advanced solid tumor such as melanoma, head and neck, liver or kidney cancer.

The CDR3 protein sequence reads: CASSLYRYGYTF. The sequenced DNA is TGTGCCAGCAGCTTATATCGCTATGGCTACACCTTC. The V and J segments used are TRBV5-6 and TRBJ1-2, with the D segment identity uncertain. The CDR1 and CDR2 encoded by the germline V gene are SGHDT and YYEEEE. The junction carries 6 bases between V and J, which are trimmed by 2 bases and 4 bases respectively. The CDR3 contains 12 residues, cysteine and phenylalanine counted. This entry keeps only the CDR3 DNA: 36 bases, framed from base 1.